This TCR beta chain was retrieved from a study of cytomegalovirus exposure and HLA in healthy donors (TCRdb year 2017). Looking at the study overall: In an earlier analysis of roughly 590 of the donors, 276 Gb of sequence data and 100 million or so unique TCR beta sequences from about 179 million T cells were reported. Roughly 290 gigabases of sequencing data and about 92 million unique TCR sequences made up an early release that covered several hundred HLA-typed donors. Of the 398 genotyped donors, approximately 80% were placed in the genetic ancestry cluster associated with self-reported Caucasian donors. The study aimed to test whether cataloging public T cell receptors could reveal signatures of past pathogen exposure. The T cell repertoires of under 700 subjects were profiled by immunosequencing and related to cytomegalovirus serostatus. A separate validation cohort of about 110 different subjects was used in addition to the 666-subject first cohort. High-throughput TCR immunosequencing, statistical association of individual TCRs with disease status, and machine learning were combined to predict cytomegalovirus infection status. A later analysis re-analyzed previously published TCR beta repertoires from roughly 690 donors and added high-resolution HLA genotyping to study TCR occurrence patterns. The later analysis used no new phenotypic data to find candidate immune exposures, relying instead on TCR beta sequences and their occurrence across donors. In an earlier analysis of 550 to 700 of the donors, high-throughput TCR beta sequencing was used to judge whether each TCR beta V gene segment behaved as functional or pseudogenic. Donor age, sex, ethnicity and CMV serostatus were compiled alongside the repertoire data. In a later genetic analysis, genome-wide SNP genotypes for about 55% of the 666 donors were used, and that subset was treated as a discovery cohort. Every repertoire in the discovery cohort had been generated on one and the same sequencing platform. HLA typing covered class I and class II loci at four-digit resolution. The number of donors typed differed by locus, with roughly 629-640 for A, B, C, DRB1 and DQB1, about 500 for DQA1, about 610 for DPA1, and around 450 for DPB1. About five DR-DQ haplotypes were treated as single units for association and clustering because of strong linkage in the cohort. On average, roughly 250,000 unique TCR beta nucleotide sequences were sequenced per donor among a few hundred genotyped donors of the cohort, with 15% to 20% of those sequences being non-productive. Overall study results and their limits: Broadly in line with IMGT annotations, most TCR beta V segments showed up in productive rearrangements about 87% or about 30% of the time in an earlier analysis of under 700 of the donors. A group of highly shared sequence variants was considered likely to be a technical artifact of the sequencing pipeline. For the cohort, immune exposure information was limited to CMV serostatus. Across donors, most TCR sequences were observed very rarely, whereas some public TCRs were present in many individuals. A later analysis reported that several top co-occurrence clusters appeared linked to parvovirus B19, influenza, CMV and Epstein-Barr virus. A further reported finding was that TCR beta sequences accurately predicted the HLA-A and HLA-B alleles for most subjects in the first cohort. A few of the identified cytomegalovirus-associated TCR beta chains were confirmed in vitro to be specific for cytomegalovirus antigens. V-gene and J-gene trimming of TCR beta chains was associated with a missense DCLRE1C variant in a later genetic analysis, and the association was replicated in an independent cohort. The earlier analysis of approximately 560 of the donors excluded 15 to 20 rarely observed V segments, including chromosome 9 orphons, because counts were too low. A later genetic analysis reported fewer N-insertions in productive TCRs among donors in an Asian-associated ancestry cluster than the approximately 700-donor mean. A total of 164 TCR beta chains were listed by the study as associated with cytomegalovirus. Presence/absence analyses assumed roughly uniform sequencing depth across donors, an assumption that may not hold. Compared with equally common non-associated chains, HLA-associated TCR beta chains in a later analysis were more clonally expanded and had lower generation probabilities. When HLA alleles, especially DR and DQ, strongly co-occurred, attributing TCR associations to individual alleles was difficult. The 87-base-pair reads could not distinguish some IMGT-functional V segments, including TRBV6-2 and TRBV6-3, so those segments were excluded. In a later analysis, TCR association rates were found to vary across HLA loci, with the most associated TCRs seen for DRB1 alleles and the fewest for HLA-C alleles. Because HLA typing was unavailable for some donors at each locus, only the typed subset was used in association tests. Specific HLA alleles were associated with 16,951 TCR beta sequences at a false discovery rate of 0.05 in a later analysis. Linkage disequilibrium might explain the correlated functional status among segregating V segments, but an unknown experimental factor could not be ruled out. The classifier was reported to diagnose cytomegalovirus status with high specificity and sensitivity in both the original and validation cohorts. It was suggested by the authors that the approach could potentially be generalized to other disease states and immunological phenotypes. A later analysis found that most CMV-associated TCR beta chains appeared HLA-restricted, with HLA associations seemingly driven largely by CMV exposure. The cohort was sequenced for TCR beta chains only, and without alpha or paired-chain data the features that could be detected were limited.

The protocol used for the library was the immunoSEQ multiplex PCR assay. The multiplex PCR relied on a mix of 60 forward primers for TCR Vbeta segments and 13 reverse primers for TCR Jbeta segments. A multiplex PCR assay on genomic DNA amplified the CDR3 region of rearranged TCR beta genes. The amplified TCR beta libraries were sequenced on the Illumina HiSeq System as 87-base-pair reads. The original pipeline was this. In a later analysis, 70 million to 95 million unique TCR beta chains were counted across the approximately 620 repertoires, and roughly 10 million of these chains were shared by at least two donors. To remove PCR and sequencing errors, raw reads were error-corrected and collapsed into unique sequences using a nearest-neighbor algorithm that merged closely related sequences. CDR3 sequences were aligned to IMGT reference sequences to assign V, D and J gene segments. Each retained sequence needed at least a six-nucleotide match to both a V gene segment and a J gene segment. Rearrangements were called productive when the CDR3 lacked stop codons and stayed in frame with V and J; all others were non-productive. Following IMGT convention, CDR3 was defined as the stretch from the second conserved V-encoded cysteine up to the conserved J-encoded phenylalanine. Sequences without an unambiguous match to a single V gene segment were excluded from the earlier analysis of 450 to 750 of the donors. In an earlier analysis of around 600 of the donors, V segments were called functional above 56.7% productive rearrangements and were called segregating when the between-donor standard deviation exceeded 5%. A statistical classification framework was built to diagnose cytomegalovirus status from the catalog of TCR beta chain sequences. A later analysis assigned V and J genes by comparing TCR nucleotide sequences with IMGT/GENE-DB human TR gene sequences. In a later analysis, CDR3 sequences and most-parsimonious VDJ recombination scenarios were assigned using the TCRdist pipeline. In a later analysis, each TCR beta chain was defined by its CDR3 amino acid sequence together with its V-gene family, and reads lacking a unique V-gene family were excluded. As a way to deal with suspected cross-contamination and a sequencing artifact, a later analysis dropped roughly 600 nucleotide sequences that were highly shared and had low generation probability. In a later analysis, a clonal expansion index was calculated for each public chain from normalized within-repertoire ranks of inferred template counts. A later analysis computed generation probabilities with a VDJ recombination model fitted to out-of-frame rearrangements, and checked the results against IGoR. A later analysis scored TCR-TCR, TCR-HLA and TCR-CMV co-occurrence with hypergeometric tests, applying a repertoire-size bias correction to TCR pairs. False discovery rates were estimated in a later analysis by permuting HLA or CMV assignments 20 times. A later analysis grouped co-occurring TCRs with DBSCAN, adding TCRdist sequence similarity when clustering within HLA-allele-positive subsets. Co-occurrence clustering excluded repertoires with fewer than 30,000 or more than 120,000 public chains, plus five with anomalous nucleotide sharing. Not all clones reach the TCRdb copy of this immuneACCESS table, which keeps in-frame sequences only. Checked studies attribute under half of the gap to unresolved V genes and leave the rest unexplained. That table gives V, J and clone size, and the DNA gave D and trimming. This sample is represented by approximately 100,000 clones; roughly 77% of them were singletons. The biggest ten clones account for approximately 10% of the sample.

In total, approximately 610 healthy bone marrow donors made up the cohort. At the time of sampling, every cohort member was nominally healthy, though immune exposures that went unrecorded were likely present. The donor was CMV seropositive and belonged to the group of some 290 seropositive cohort members. A peripheral blood sample was provided by each donor, and peripheral blood mononuclear cells were used for TCR beta sequencing. Genomic DNA extraction from the blood cell samples was performed with the Qiagen DNeasy Blood Extraction Kit. The V end loses 5 bases and the J end loses 5 bases, and a stretch of 15 bases separates them. The CDR3 goes from the cysteine to the phenylalanine over 14 residues. Of the read, only the CDR3 DNA is kept; its 42 bases are in frame from base 1. In the germline V gene (reference sequence), CDR1 corresponds to SEHNR and CDR2 to FQNEAQ. On this clone: No cognate antigen has been identified for it. Base qualities are missing; no much larger clone stands one base away.

The receptor was derived from a young woman in good health and CMV-seropositive. The specimen sequenced was PBMCs. The rearrangement joined TRBV7-9 to TRBJ2-5; the D region possibly corresponds to TRBD2 (5 bases align). The nucleotides read TGTGCCAGCAGCCCTACACTGGGGAGCGAGACCCAGTACTTC. Its amino acids are CASSPTLGSETQYF.